This T cell receptor (beta chain) was found in a study of T cells in Graves' hyperthyroidism and ophthalmopathy. Uncontrolled infection, other autoimmune disease, pregnancy or lactation led to exclusion. This clonotype appeared many times. It was RNA transcripts that yielded the amplified TCR beta CDR3 regions. The TCR CDR3 was amplified in a first-round RT-PCR using the HTBI primer set. One entry per CDR3 protein results from TCRdb running MiXCR on the multiplex PCR reads. The sample has about 560,000 distinct CDR3 sequences, about 15% seen once. Germline V gives CDR1 LGHDT, CDR2 YNNKEL (reference sequence). The CDR3 contains 13 residues. Between the trimmed V and J ends, which lost 4 bases and 2 bases, there was a span of 8 bases.

The sequencing sample was made of blood. The genes are TRBV3-1 and TRBJ1-2; possible D gene TRBD1, 6 bases. This TCR derives from a woman aged 25 to 39 with Graves' hyperthyroidism. The CDR3 reads CASSPGGNYGYTF. The CDR3 DNA reads TGTGCCAGCAGCCCGGGGGGCAACTATGGCTACACCTTC.